This T cell receptor (beta chain) was captured by sequencing in a study of shared clonotypes between healthy human individuals. Notes on the study in general: Clonotype sharing among the donors was expected to vary with sequencing depth.

CDR3 length: 18 residues. Notes on this clone: Its matching antigen is unknown.

With unsorted samples, genomic DNA was obtained from 90 million to 95 million PBMCs. The repertoire was sequenced with immunoSEQ multiplex PCR; TCRdb's copy has only in-frame clones and lacks some. The sample yields hundreds of thousands of clones, roughly four fifths seen once. Specimen: PBMCs. The V and J genes are TRBV21-1 and TRBJ2-1; whether TRBD2, the table's D call, matches the DNA was not checked. TRBV21-1 is flagged as a pseudogene. This receptor was obtained from a middle-aged woman in good health. Some clones in this sample may be carry-over from other donors' samples. CDR3 bases: TGTGCCAGCAGTCAAGGAATAATAGCGGGAGTACCCTACAATGAGCAGTTCTTC. This codes for CASSQGIIAGVPYNEQFF.